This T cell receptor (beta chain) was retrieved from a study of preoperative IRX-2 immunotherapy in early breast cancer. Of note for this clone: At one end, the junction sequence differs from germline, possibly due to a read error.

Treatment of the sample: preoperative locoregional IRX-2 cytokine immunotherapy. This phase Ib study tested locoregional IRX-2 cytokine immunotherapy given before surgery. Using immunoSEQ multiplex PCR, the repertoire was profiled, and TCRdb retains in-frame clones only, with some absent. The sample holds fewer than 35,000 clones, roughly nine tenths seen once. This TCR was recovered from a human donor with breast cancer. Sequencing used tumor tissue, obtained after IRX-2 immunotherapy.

The CDR3, as DNA: TGTACCAGCAAAACTAGCGGGGGGGCGGATACGCAGTATTTT. It translates to CTSKTSGGADTQYF. The chain employs TRBV6-4 and TRBJ2-3; TRBD2 aligns across 13 bases. Germline V gives CDR1 MRHNA, CDR2 SNTAGT. The CDR3 runs to 14 residues.